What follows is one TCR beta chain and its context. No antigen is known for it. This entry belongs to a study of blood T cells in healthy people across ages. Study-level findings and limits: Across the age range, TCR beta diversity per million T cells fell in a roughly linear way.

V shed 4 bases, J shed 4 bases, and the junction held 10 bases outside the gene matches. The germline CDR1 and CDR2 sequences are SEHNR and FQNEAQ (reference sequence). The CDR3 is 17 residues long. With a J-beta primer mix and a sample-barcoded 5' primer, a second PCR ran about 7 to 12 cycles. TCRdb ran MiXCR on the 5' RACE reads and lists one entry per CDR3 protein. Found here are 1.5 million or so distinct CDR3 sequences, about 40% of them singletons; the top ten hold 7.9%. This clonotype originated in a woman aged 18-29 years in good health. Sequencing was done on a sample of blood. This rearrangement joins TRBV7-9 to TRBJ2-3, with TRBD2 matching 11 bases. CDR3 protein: CASSSGLAEKKADTQYF. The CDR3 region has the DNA TGTGCCAGCAGCTCGGGACTAGCGGAAAAAAAGGCAGATACGCAGTATTTT.